Following are 25 T cell receptor beta chains from one sample sequenced in a study of T cell changes during pregnancy in multiple sclerosis. The table came from immunoSEQ multiplex PCR; TCRdb's copy has only in-frame clones and leaves some out. The data show roughly 80,000 clones, 93% seen once. The source material was peripheral blood, sampled in the second trimester of pregnancy. These receptors all come from a female donor with multiple sclerosis, enrolled in a pregnancy study.

The chain is built from TRBV5-5 and TRBJ2-1; TRBD2 matches 11 bases. The CDR3 length is 15 residues. V was pared by 4 bases and J by 8 bases, with 8 bases of the junction left unmatched. The germline V gene has CDR1 SGHKS and CDR2 YYEKEE (reference sequence). CDR3 protein: CASSPGLAGGYEQFF. CDR3 bases: TGTGCCAGCAGCCCTGGGCTAGCGGGGGGCTATGAGCAGTTCTTC.

In DNA, the CDR3 is TGTGCCAGCAGTTCAACAGGGGAGGTTTCCGAAAAACTGTTTTTT. It is translated as CASSSTGEVSEKLFF. The V call is TRBV6-4, the J call TRBJ1-4; 7 positions agree with TRBD1. CDR1 is MRHNA, CDR2 SNTAGT, per germline. V shed 5 bases and J 8 bases; nucleotides not matched to a gene: 11. The length of the CDR3 is 15 residues.

The rearrangement uses TRBV2 and TRBJ2-2; 10 bases are a match to TRBD1. Trimming took 4 bases from V and 2 from J; bases not matched to a gene: 4. The CDR3 contains 16 residues. Germline V CDR1 and CDR2: SNHLY, FYNNEI. Here the CDR3 DNA reads TGTGCCAGCAGTGGTCGGACAGGGGGAAACACCGGGGAGCTGTTTTTT. Its protein is CASSGRTGGNTGELFF. Looking up the rest from reference TRBV2 and TRBJ2-2 gives the full variable domain: EPEVTQTPSHQVTQMGQEVILRCVPISNHLYFYWYRQILGQKVEFLVSFYNNEISEKSEIFDDQFSVERPDGSNFTLKIRSTKLEDSAMYFCASSGRTGGNTGELFFGEGSRLTVL.

The chain joins TRBV7-3 to TRBJ2-3; no reliable D call. CDR3 length: 15 residues. Germline CDR1 SGHTA, CDR2 FQGTGA. Trimming stripped 2 bases from V and 1 base from J, with 10 bases between. The chain's CDR3 is CASSLGPVGTDTQYF. CDR3 DNA sequence: TGTGCCAGCAGCTTAGGCCCTGTGGGCACAGATACGCAGTATTTT.

The chain employs TRBV20-1 and TRBJ1-2; no definite D call. This CDR3 region has 11 residues. CDR1 and CDR2 from the germline V gene are DFQATT and SNEGSKA (reference sequence). V was cut by 2 bases and J by 12 bases, with 13 bases left in between. The CDR3 bases are TGCAGTGCTAGATCCAAGCCCGAGGACACCTTC. It translates to CSARSKPEDTF.

This clone was seen only once. V is TRBV9 and J is TRBJ2-2; TRBD1 matches at 8 bases. CDR3 length: 15 amino acids. Germline V gene data show CDR1 as SGDLS and CDR2 as YYNGEE. The trim removed 4 bases at V and 3 bases at J, leaving 5 bases unmatched. CDR3 region: CASSSRQGYTGELFF. In DNA form, the CDR3 reads TGTGCCAGCAGCTCCCGACAGGGGTACACCGGGGAGCTGTTTTTT.

V is TRBV7-8 and J is TRBJ1-5; D is ambiguous. The CDR3 loop spans 14 amino acids. From germline, CDR1 is SGHVS and CDR2 FQNEAQ. The V and J ends lost 5 bases and 4 bases respectively, with 12 bases between them. In DNA, the CDR3 is TGTGCCAGCAGCCCTGGACGGGGAAATCAGCCCCAGCATTTT. This codes for CASSPGRGNQPQHF.

This chain joins TRBV6-5 and TRBJ2-7, with TRBD1 matching over 9 bases. The CDR3 runs 14 residues. V was pared by 1 base and J by 6 bases, with 4 bases of the junction left unmatched. Germline V gene data show CDR1 as MNHEY and CDR2 as SVGAGI. The CDR3 sequence: CASSYFGTGSEQYF. In DNA, the CDR3 is TGTGCCAGCAGTTACTTTGGGACAGGGTCCGAGCAGTACTTC.

The chain links TRBV6-5 to TRBJ1-1, with TRBD1 as a possible D gene (5 bases). Trimming pared 4 bases from V and 0 bases from J, leaving 12 bases between. Germline-derived CDR1 and CDR2 are MNHEY and SVGAGI. The CDR3 runs 15 residues. CDR3 sequence (DNA): TGTGCCAGCAGTTTGGCAGGGACTATGAACACTGAAGCTTTCTTT. Encoded protein: CASSLAGTMNTEAFF.

The chain is built from TRBV14 and TRBJ1-6, with a possible D match to TRBD1 (6 bases). The length of the CDR3 is 14 residues. From germline, CDR1 is SGHDN and CDR2 FVKESK. With 3 bases removed from V and 7 bases from J, the gap between germline ends came to 10 bases. The CDR3 region has the DNA TGTGCCAGCAGCCACGCAGGGGTGAATTCACCCCTCCACTTT. Its protein is CASSHAGVNSPLHF.

The V gene is TRBV30, the J gene TRBJ1-6; D not resolved. The CDR3 length is 13 residues. Trimming shortened V by 2 bases and J by 8 bases, and 10 bases separated the two germline ends. Germline CDR1 reads GTSNPN; CDR2 reads SVGIG (reference sequence). In DNA, the CDR3 is TGTGCCTGGAGTCTTGGGAGGGATTCACCCCTCCACTTT. Amino acid sequence: CAWSLGRDSPLHF. Looking up the rest from reference TRBV30 and TRBJ1-6 gives the full variable domain: SQTIHQWPATLVQPVGSPLSLECTVEGTSNPNLYWYRQAAGRGLQLLFYSVGIGQISSEVPQNLSASRPQDRQFILSSKKLLLSDSGFYLCAWSLGRDSPLHFGNGTRLTVT.

The chain couples TRBV7-3 to TRBJ2-1; tentative D call: TRBD2 (6 bases). V shed 2 bases and J shed 6 bases, with 11 bases lying between them. Germline V lookup: CDR1 SGHTA, CDR2 FQGTGA. CDR3 size: 14 residues. The CDR3 bases are TGTGCCAGCAGCTTAGGGCTAGCGAGCAATGAGCAGTTCTTC. Its protein is CASSLGLASNEQFF. The whole variable domain, remainder taken from reference TRBV7-3 and TRBJ2-1, is GAGVSQTPSNKVTEKGKYVELRCDPISGHTALYWYRQSLGQGPEFLIYFQGTGAADDSGLPNDRFFAVRPEGSVSTLKIQRTERGDSAVYLCASSLGLASNEQFFGPGTRLTVL.

The chain employs TRBV2 and TRBJ1-2, with D unresolved. Germline CDR1 SNHLY, CDR2 FYNNEI. CDR3 length equals 14 residues. V dropped 3 bases and J dropped 0 bases, with 8 bases sitting between them. The CDR3 sequence: CASSDRSANYGYTF. CDR3 sequence (DNA): TGTGCCAGCAGTGATCGTTCAGCTAACTATGGCTACACCTTC.

This chain connects TRBV30 to TRBJ2-7; TRBD1 matches at 9 bases. Germline V gene data show CDR1 as GTSNPN and CDR2 as SVGIG (reference sequence). This CDR3 region has 15 residues. Losses at the gene ends were 8 bases for V and 7 bases for J; bases not matched to a gene: 18. CDR3 bases: TGTGCCGGCCTTTTTGTGGGACAGGGTTTGGTGGAGCAGTACTTC. Amino acids: CAGLFVGQGLVEQYF.

This clone was seen once. J is TRBJ2-1 and V is TRBV5-1, with 7 bases identical to TRBD1. CDR1 and CDR2 from the germline V gene are SGHRS and YFSETQ. The J segment lost 5 bases and the V segment lost 3 bases, leaving 8 bases of the junction unmatched. The CDR3 spans 15 residues. The CDR3 DNA sequence: TGCGCCAGCAGCTCGACAGGGCCAGGGAACAATGAGCAGTTCTTC. Protein sequence: CASSSTGPGNNEQFF.

This clone was seen just once. This chain links TRBV27 with TRBJ2-7; 10 bases agree with TRBD2. CDR1 is MNHEY and CDR2 is SMNVEV in the germline V gene (reference sequence). The CDR3 spans 14 residues. Trimming took 6 bases from V and 2 from J; bases not matched to a gene: 4. CDR3 sequence: CASRRSGGAYEQYF. The CDR3 coding sequence is TGTGCCAGCAGACGCAGCGGGGGGGCCTACGAGCAGTACTTC.

This chain connects TRBV6-6 to TRBJ1-1; 7 bases align to TRBD1. J gave up 5 bases and V 3 bases, and 3 bases lay outside the gene matches. This CDR3 has 13 amino acids. Germline V CDR1 and CDR2: MNHNY, SVGAGI (reference sequence). The CDR3 bases are TGTGCCAGCAGTTATTCAGGGGGAACTGAAGCTTTCTTT. This encodes CASSYSGGTEAFF.

This sequence joins TRBV6-1 and TRBJ1-1; D may be TRBD1 (6 bases). CDR1 and CDR2 from the germline V gene are MNHNS and SASEGT. The V and J ends lost 8 bases and 6 bases respectively, with 16 bases between them. The CDR3 length is 13 residues. CDR3 nucleotides: TGTGCCAGCCCCCCGGACAGACCCTCTGAAGCTTTCTTT. Its protein product is CASPPDRPSEAFF.

In its sample, this clone was seen once. V usage is TRBV19 and J usage is TRBJ1-5, with TRBD1 as a possible D gene (6 bases). The V and J ends lost 0 bases and 4 bases respectively, with 10 bases between them. CDR1 LNHDA and CDR2 SQIVND come from the germline V gene (reference sequence). The CDR3 consists of 15 residues. CDR3 nucleotides: TGTGCCAGTAGTATAGACCGGGGGGCTAATCAGCCCCAGCATTTT. Its translation is CASSIDRGANQPQHF.

This sequence joins TRBV19 and TRBJ1-1, with TRBD1 matching 8 bases. CDR1 is LNHDA and CDR2 is SQIVND in the germline V gene (reference sequence). This CDR3 contains 15 residues. Losses at the gene ends were 5 bases for V and 2 bases for J; bases not matched to a gene: 7. CDR3 in amino acids: CASSRTGMTNTEAFF. The CDR3 DNA follows: TGTGCCAGTAGTCGGACAGGGATGACTAACACTGAAGCTTTCTTT.

Here the CDR3 DNA reads TGTGCCAGCAGCCCCGCGGCGGGGGGGCCTCTCAATGAGCAGTTCTTC. Amino acids: CASSPAAGGPLNEQFF. The genes are TRBV7-9 and TRBJ2-1; 9 bases map to TRBD2. Germline V gives CDR1 SEHNR, CDR2 FQNEAQ (reference sequence). V was clipped by 5 bases and J by 6 bases; unmatched bases: 11. The CDR3 totals 16 residues.

The chain employs TRBV28 and TRBJ1-2; 12 bases line up with TRBD1. J lost 8 bases, V lost 5 bases, and 12 bases had no gene match. The CDR3 is 16 amino acids. Germline CDR1 is MDHEN and CDR2 is SYDVKM. DNA of the CDR3: TGTGCCAGCAGTCCTCAGTGGGGACAGGGGGCGAAGGGCTACACCTTC. It translates to CASSPQWGQGAKGYTF.

The rearrangement uses TRBV30 and TRBJ2-3, with D maybe TRBD2 (6 bases). Germline CDR1 GTSNPN, CDR2 SVGIG (reference sequence). Trimming pared 0 bases from V and 3 bases from J, leaving 19 bases between. This CDR3 is 17 amino acids long. CDR3 amino acids: CAWSVQASVYGTDTQYF. The CDR3 nucleotides are TGTGCCTGGAGTGTACAGGCTAGCGTCTATGGGACAGATACGCAGTATTTT.

The chain uses TRBV6-4 and TRBJ2-3; 12 nucleotides agree with TRBD2. The CDR3 loop spans 15 amino acids. Trimming removed 5 bases from V and 2 bases from J; junction bases left unmatched: 2. CDR1 is MRHNA, CDR2 SNTAGT, per germline. CDR3 region: CASSLAGGSTDTQYF. The CDR3 DNA reads TGTGCCAGCAGTCTAGCGGGGGGGTCCACAGATACGCAGTATTTT.

The rearrangement uses TRBV19 and TRBJ1-2; 9 bases line up with TRBD1. The trim removed 10 bases at V and 8 bases at J, leaving 8 bases unmatched. The CDR3 spans 12 residues. The germline gives CDR1 LNHDA, CDR2 SQIVND (reference sequence). In nucleotides, the CDR3 is TGTGCCACCAGGGACAGGGAAGGAGGCTACACCTTC. It yields the protein CATRDREGGYTF. Drawing the rest from reference TRBV19 and TRBJ1-2, the complete variable domain is DGGITQSPKYLFRKEGQNVTLSCEQNLNHDAMYWYRQDPGQGLRLIYYSQIVNDFQKGDIAEGYSVSREKKESFPLTVTSAQKNPTAFYLCATRDREGGYTFGSGTRLTVV.